Below, 15 T cell receptor beta chains from the same sample are listed, as sequenced in a study of PD-1 blockade in classical Hodgkin lymphoma. The time point here: cycle 4 day 1 (C4D1), after less than 7 weeks of nivolumab. In every patient, relapse followed autologous stem cell transplantation, while exposure to brentuximab vedotin differed. The authors enriched CD8+ T cells from thawed PBMCs via magnetic negative selection. Produced via immunoSEQ multiplex PCR; TCRdb's table is partial and in-frame only. The table has about 4,000 clones, about 72% seen once; the top ten hold about 35%. Sequenced here: CD8+ T cells from blood, sampled before the fourth cycle of nivolumab. These TCRs come from a human donor with classical Hodgkin lymphoma.

About this clone: This likely comes from a read error, as the CDR3 has no conserved phenylalanine or tryptophan at its end. Because the CDR3's place on the DNA is in doubt, the DNA is left out and the CDR3 is given as listed by TCRdb. This sequence joins TRBV7-9 and TRBJ1-6. Germline lookup yields CDR1 SEHNR and CDR2 FQNEAQ (reference sequence). The CDR3 is made up of 8 amino acids, end residues included. The CDR3 is CASSFPPA.

The chain recombines TRBV7-9 with TRBJ1-1; a weak D match, TRBD1 (6 bases). Germline CDR1 SEHNR, CDR2 FQNEAQ (reference sequence). Trimming stripped 3 bases from V and 3 bases from J, with 8 bases between. The CDR3 totals 13 residues. The DNA of the CDR3 is TGTGCCAGCAGCTTTCGGACAGACACTGAAGCTTTCTTT. The encoded protein is CASSFRTDTEAFF.

By sample fraction, this clone is medium-sized (0.01 to 0.1%). This sequence joins TRBV28 and TRBJ1-6; a weak D match, TRBD1 (5 bases). The CDR3 consists of 13 residues. Per the germline V gene, CDR1 is MDHEN and CDR2 is SYDVKM. The germline V and J ends were trimmed by 3 bases and 13 bases, with 13 bases remaining between them. The CDR3 here is CASSLTVVRPLHF. CDR3 sequence (DNA): TGTGCCAGCAGTTTGACAGTGGTGAGGCCCCTCCACTTT.

The chain combines TRBV6-1 with TRBJ1-6; D is unresolved. From germline, CDR1 is MNHNS and CDR2 SASEGT. The length of the CDR3 is 13 residues. Trimming removed 3 bases at V and 8 bases at J, with 8 bases between. CDR3 amino acids: CASSDGAYSPLHF. The CDR3 nucleotides are TGTGCCAGCAGTGACGGTGCCTATTCACCCCTCCACTTT.

The chain recombines TRBV7-6 with TRBJ2-1; D call uncertain. V was trimmed by 1 base and J by 8 bases, leaving 18 bases between them. This CDR3 region has 16 residues. In germline, CDR1 is SGHVS, CDR2 FNYEAQ. CDR3 nucleotides: TGTGCCAGCAGCTTAGGACAATTAGGGCTGTGGGATGAGCAGTTCTTC. Translating it yields CASSLGQLGLWDEQFF.

The J gene is TRBJ2-5, the V gene TRBV7-6; 8 bases line up with TRBD1. V trimming: 1 base; J trimming: 4 bases; junction bases outside the gene matches: 5. The V gene's germline CDR1 is SGHVS and CDR2 FNYEAQ. The CDR3 contains 15 residues. The CDR3 sequence: CASSLETGARETQYF. Written as DNA, the CDR3 is TGTGCCAGCAGCTTAGAGACAGGGGCGCGAGAGACCCAGTACTTC.

The chain combines TRBV2 with TRBJ2-1, with TRBD2 identical over 8 bases. Germline lookup yields CDR1 SNHLY and CDR2 FYNNEI. CDR3 length: 15 amino acids. V was pared by 6 bases and J by 7 bases, with 11 bases of the junction left unmatched. This CDR3 reads CASRGWRGAGNEQFF. Written as DNA, the CDR3 is TGTGCCAGCAGAGGGTGGCGGGGGGCTGGGAATGAGCAGTTCTTC.

The gene calls are TRBV2 and TRBJ2-2, with 15 bases aligning to TRBD2. After removal of 4 bases from V and 5 bases from J, the junction contained 5 bases not matched to a gene. The V gene's germline CDR1 is SNHLY and CDR2 FYNNEI. The CDR3 runs 17 residues. The CDR3 spells CASSALGLAGGTGELFF. The CDR3 nucleotides read TGTGCCAGCAGTGCCTTGGGACTAGCGGGGGGAACCGGGGAGCTGTTTTTT.

This clone was seen a single time. In nucleotides, the CDR3 is TGTGCCAGCAGCTTAGTAAAGCCCGTGGGCCGGTCAGGGGGCAATGAAAAACTGTTTTTT. Translated: CASSLVKPVGRSGGNEKLFF. This chain joins TRBV7-8 and TRBJ1-4; 8 positions agree with TRBD1. Germline-derived CDR1 and CDR2 are SGHVS and FQNEAQ. V lost 1 base and J lost 5; bases outside the gene matches: 18. The length of the CDR3 is 20 residues.

The gene calls are TRBV14 and TRBJ2-5, with 9 bases aligning to TRBD2. The CDR3 covers 15 residues. The germline V gene encodes CDR1 SGHDN and CDR2 FVKESK. Trimming cost V 3 bases and J 1 base; bases outside gene matches: 3. The chain's CDR3 is CASSHRLAVQETQYF. In DNA, the CDR3 is TGTGCCAGCAGCCACCGACTAGCGGTCCAAGAGACCCAGTACTTC.

The chain recombines TRBV6-5 with TRBJ1-2, with D perhaps TRBD1 (5 bases). Between the trimmed V and J ends, which lost 9 bases and 8 bases, there was a span of 16 bases. CDR1 MNHEY and CDR2 SVGAGI come from the germline V gene. This CDR3 has 12 amino acids. Here the CDR3 DNA reads TGTGCCAGTTCCATCGGGGGAGGAGGCTACACCTTC. Protein: CASSIGGGGYTF.

The V and J genes are TRBV2 and TRBJ2-7; 7 bases align to TRBD1. This CDR3 is built from 15 residues. Trimming cost V 5 bases and J 3 bases; bases outside gene matches: 10. Germline lookup yields CDR1 SNHLY and CDR2 FYNNEI. CDR3: CASSQDNRGFYEQYF. CDR3 nucleotide sequence: TGTGCCAGCAGTCAGGATAACAGGGGCTTCTACGAGCAGTACTTC.

The chain has TRBV2 and TRBJ2-1; D gene unclear. The CDR3 length is 13 residues. Trimming took off 2 bases at V and 9 bases at J, with 11 bases between the two ends. The germline V gene has CDR1 SNHLY and CDR2 FYNNEI. CDR3 DNA sequence: TGTGCCAGCAGTGAACGAGACTCCGGTGAGCAGTTCTTC. Its protein product is CASSERDSGEQFF.

This clone appeared a few times. CDR3: CASSLKAAGGGYTF. The CDR3 DNA reads TGTGCCAGCAGCTTAAAGGCGGCAGGGGGAGGCTACACCTTC. The V and J genes are TRBV7-2 and TRBJ1-2; 7 bases line up with TRBD1. Germline assignment: CDR1 SGHTA and CDR2 FQGNSA. V gave up 2 bases and J gave up 8 bases; unmatched junction bases: 8. The CDR3 has 14 amino acids. Using reference TRBV7-2 and TRBJ1-2 for the parts outside the CDR3, the full variable domain is GAGVSQSPSNKVTEKGKDVELRCDPISGHTALYWYRQSLGQGLEFLIYFQGNSAPDKSGLPSDRFSAERTGGSVSTLTIQRTQQEDSAVYLCASSLKAAGGGYTFGSGTRLTVV.

The chain has TRBV4-3 and TRBJ1-1; no clear D. The CDR3 covers 16 residues. Trimming pared 0 bases from V and 1 base from J, leaving 12 bases between. Germline V gene data show CDR1 as LGHNA and CDR2 as YSLEER. The CDR3 loop reads CASSQDVGPGNTEAFF. For the CDR3, the DNA is TGCGCCAGCAGCCAAGATGTAGGCCCAGGGAACACTGAAGCTTTCTTT.